The source of this T cell receptor (beta chain) is a study of radiation and T cells in renal cell carcinoma. In this sample, this clone turned up a few times. Treatment in this sample: 15 Gy SBRT to primary tumor, nephrectomy 4 weeks later. Clones were read by immunoSEQ multiplex PCR, and TCRdb kept only the in-frame ones, dropping some. The profile shows 15,000 to 20,000 clones, 50% of them singletons. V lost 2 bases and J lost 6, with 8 bases in between. CDR1 is MNHNS and CDR2 is SASEGT in the germline V gene. The CDR3 has 14 amino acids. The rearrangement links TRBV6-1 to TRBJ1-6; D is unclear. Sequencing was performed on tumor tissue, taken from a patient whose treatment included radiotherapy and nephrectomy. This sequence originates from a woman aged 60 to 75 with renal cell carcinoma. CDR3 nucleotide sequence: TGTGCCAGCAGTGAAAATGCTATTAATTCACCCCTCCACTTT. Amino acid sequence: CASSENAINSPLHF.